The 16 T cell receptor beta chains given below trace back to one sample, sequenced in a study of spatial heterogeneity in lung cancer. Specified time point: blood at routine non-recurrence follow-up after resection. Extraction of whole RNA from tumor, nontumor lung or frozen PBMC preceded unsorted sequencing. TCRdb fed the 5' RACE reads into MiXCR, producing one record per CDR3 protein. The profile shows around 110,000 distinct CDR3 sequences, 9% to 15% of them singletons. The starting material was PBMCs, obtained at follow-up. The source is a male donor with early-stage non-small cell lung cancer.

The V call is TRBV11-3, the J call TRBJ2-2; maybe TRBD2 (5 bases). This CDR3 spans 16 amino acids. Germline V gene sequence: CDR1 SGHNT, CDR2 YENEEA. Trimming removed 5 bases from V and 2 bases from J, with 15 bases in between. The CDR3 region has the DNA TGTGCCAGCAGCCTAAAGGACTGGTTAAACACCGGGGAGCTGTTTTTT. Protein product: CASSLKDWLNTGELFF.

In its sample, this clonotype was seen many times. This chain connects TRBV7-2 to TRBJ2-7; D ambiguous. CDR1 is SGHTA and CDR2 is FQGNSA in the germline V gene. The CDR3 is 15 amino acids. V gave up 1 base and J gave up 0 bases, with 10 bases separating them. This CDR3 reads CASSLDPVSSYEQYF. CDR3 coding DNA: TGTGCCAGCAGCTTAGATCCAGTGAGCTCCTACGAGCAGTACTTC.

This clonotype has a count of ten or more. This chain joins TRBV28 and TRBJ1-6; 11 bases are a match to TRBD1. The CDR3 loop spans 15 amino acids. The germline V gene encodes CDR1 MDHEN and CDR2 SYDVKM. V lost 6 bases to trimming and J lost 9 bases; unmatched junction nucleotides: 7. The CDR3 region is CASRSWTGGSSPLHF. CDR3 in DNA: TGTGCCAGCAGAAGTTGGACAGGGGGCTCTTCACCCCTCCACTTT. Based on the CDR3 plus reference TRBV28 and TRBJ1-6, the full variable domain is DVKVTQSSRYLVKRTGEKVFLECVQDMDHENMFWYRQDPGLGLRLIYFSYDVKMKEKGDIPEGYSVSREKKERFSLILESASTNQTSMYLCASRSWTGGSSPLHFGNGTRLTVT.

In its sample, this clonotype was seen a few times. The chain couples TRBV6-6 to TRBJ1-1, with 7 nucleotides matching TRBD1. This CDR3 contains 14 residues. V was pared by 5 bases and J by 3 bases, with 6 bases of the junction left unmatched. Germline V lookup: CDR1 MNHNY, CDR2 SVGAGI (reference sequence). The CDR3 DNA follows: TGTGCCAGCAGTCCACAGGGGTGGGACACTGAAGCTTTCTTT. Amino acids: CASSPQGWDTEAFF.

A few counts support this clonotype. This chain uses TRBV4-2 with TRBJ1-2, with TRBD1 identical over 8 bases. Germline CDR1 and CDR2: LGHNA and YNFKEQ. Trimming took 1 base from V and 4 from J; bases not matched to a gene: 5. CDR3 length: 15 residues. For the CDR3, the DNA is TGTGCCAGCAGCCAAGCGACAGGGGCGGCCTATGGCTACACCTTC. Amino acid sequence: CASSQATGAAYGYTF.

This clonotype was detected ten times or more. The V gene is TRBV4-3, the J gene TRBJ1-1; D gene ambiguous. The germline V gene encodes CDR1 LGHNA and CDR2 YSLEER. V was cut by 2 bases and J by 3 bases, with 13 bases left in between. There are 15 residues in the CDR3. The CDR3 loop is CASSQFTGVDTEAFF. The CDR3 DNA follows: TGCGCCAGCAGCCAATTTACGGGAGTGGACACTGAAGCTTTCTTT.

This clonotype was seen at least ten times. The V and J genes are TRBV3-1 and TRBJ1-1; D not resolved. The germline V gene encodes CDR1 LGHDT and CDR2 YNNKEL (reference sequence). This CDR3 comprises 14 residues. V lost 4 bases to trimming and J lost 9 bases, with 18 bases between them. In DNA form, the CDR3 reads TGTGCCAGCAGCCTAAGTCTGGATCGGCAAAAAGCTTTCTTT. It encodes CASSLSLDRQKAFF.

The J gene is TRBJ1-5, the V gene TRBV12-3 or TRBV12-4; D gene uncertain. The CDR3 length is 15 residues. V was cut by 0 bases and J by 2 bases, with 8 bases left in between. For the CDR3, the DNA is TGTGCCAGCAGTTTAGCGGTCCTTGGCAATCAGCCCCAGCATTTT. Its translation is CASSLAVLGNQPQHF.

This clonotype has just a few counts. This chain uses TRBV7-6 with TRBJ2-7; D ambiguous. V dropped 2 bases and J dropped 6 bases, with 8 bases sitting between them. The CDR3 contains 12 residues. Germline CDR1 and CDR2: SGHVS and FNYEAQ. For the CDR3, the DNA is TGTGCCAGCAGCTTACCAGTCGGCGAGCAGTACTTC. Encoded protein: CASSLPVGEQYF.

The chain carries TRBV3-1 and TRBJ2-6; D is unclear. This CDR3 is built from 15 residues. Germline CDR1 and CDR2: LGHDT and YNNKEL (reference sequence). V lost 4 bases to trimming and J lost 0 bases, with 7 bases between them. CDR3 DNA sequence: TGTGCCAGCAGCCGCTCTCACTCTGGGGCCAACGTCCTGACTTTC. This sequence encodes CASSRSHSGANVLTF.

This clonotype occurred a few times. The rearrangement joins TRBV7-6 to TRBJ2-6; 10 positions match TRBD1. CDR3 length: 16 residues. With 8 bases clipped from V and 1 base from J, the junction kept 5 bases outside the gene matches. Looked up from germline, CDR1 is SGHVS and CDR2 is FNYEAQ. CDR3 protein: CASDRGHYSGANVLTF. The CDR3 DNA sequence: TGTGCCAGCGACAGGGGGCACTATTCTGGGGCCAACGTCCTGACTTTC.

The rearrangement uses TRBV5-4 and TRBJ2-2; D is uncertain. This CDR3 has 12 residues. The germline gives CDR1 SGHNT, CDR2 YYREEE (reference sequence). V was pared by 4 bases and J by 5 bases, with 6 bases between. The CDR3 sequence is CASSPETGELFF. CDR3 sequence (DNA): TGTGCCAGCAGCCCTGAGACCGGGGAGCTGTTTTTT.

The chain links TRBV20-1 to TRBJ2-7; D not resolved. The CDR3 has 12 amino acids. The V gene lost 5 bases and the J gene lost 2 bases, with 10 bases spanning the gap. CDR1 is DFQATT, CDR2 SNEGSKA, per germline (reference sequence). CDR3 in amino acids: CSAPDLAYEQYF. For the CDR3, the DNA is TGCAGTGCTCCAGACCTCGCCTACGAGCAGTACTTC.

The V gene is TRBV5-1, the J gene TRBJ2-7, with D possibly being TRBD1 (8 bases). CDR1 SGHRS and CDR2 YFSETQ come from the germline V gene. The CDR3 totals 14 residues. Trimming stripped 4 bases from V and 4 bases from J, with 15 bases between. In DNA form, the CDR3 reads TGCGCCAGCAGCACCGGACAGGGAGGGTACGAGCAGTACTTC. Its protein is CASSTGQGGYEQYF.

This chain joins TRBV20-1 and TRBJ2-7; 8 bases are a match to TRBD1. Germline V gene data show CDR1 as DFQATT and CDR2 as SNEGSKA (reference sequence). The J segment lost 7 bases and the V segment lost 4 bases, leaving 9 bases of the junction unmatched. The CDR3 sequence is 13 residues long. The CDR3 sequence is CSATGQGPVEQYF. CDR3 in DNA: TGCAGTGCTACCGGACAGGGCCCGGTAGAGCAGTACTTC.

This clonotype was counted at least ten times. DNA of the CDR3: TGTGCCAGCAGTCTTACGTCTGGGGCCAACGTCCTGACTTTC. Translating it yields CASSLTSGANVLTF. J is TRBJ2-6 and V is TRBV28; D is uncertain. V was cut by 5 bases and J by 1 base, with 6 bases left in between. CDR3 length equals 14 residues. Germline V lookup: CDR1 MDHEN, CDR2 SYDVKM.